The clone carrying this T cell receptor (beta chain) was seen a single time. The V gene end was trimmed by 6 bases and the J gene end by 5 bases; junction bases not matched to a gene: 12. The CDR3 runs to 16 residues. The V gene's germline CDR1 is MNHEY and CDR2 SMNVEV (reference sequence). PCR was performed a second time for about 6 to 12 cycles using a sample-barcoded 5' primer and a J-beta primer mix. Each CDR3 protein gets one entry after TCRdb re-called the 5' RACE reads with MiXCR. The sample holds about 800,000 distinct CDR3 sequences, nearly 60% seen once. This entry is derived from a study of blood T cells in healthy people across ages.

This sequence joins TRBV27 and TRBJ2-3, with 9 nucleotides matching TRBD1. This receptor was taken from a man aged 30-40 years in good health. Sequenced input: blood. The CDR3 loop is CASSRDRDPLGDTQYF. The CDR3 DNA sequence: TGTGCCAGCAGCCGGGACAGGGACCCCCTCGGAGATACGCAGTATTTT.